Reported below is one T cell receptor (beta chain). This CDR3 fails to terminate in the conserved phenylalanine or tryptophan, so it likely reflects a read error. The V gene's germline CDR1 is WSHSY and CDR2 SAAADI. V shed 1 base and J 11 bases; nucleotides not matched to a gene: 10. The CDR3 length is 14 residues. This entry is derived from a study of patients and donors after allogeneic stem cell transplantation. TCRdb used MiXCR to reprocess the RT-PCR reads, holding one entry per CDR3 protein. The sample lists approximately 200,000 distinct CDR3 sequences, 13% to 15% seen once, with roughly 12% in the top ten.

The V call is TRBV10-2, the J call TRBJ2-5; 7 bases align to TRBD1. Source material: blood, either unsorted or a sorted T cell fraction (not recorded which). This sequence originates from a human donor who was either an allogeneic HSCT recipient or a stem cell or donor lymphocyte infusion donor (not recorded which). It is not recorded whose cells these are; they may come from a transplant donor. CDR3 amino acids: CASSELRGQNKQYL. CDR3 in DNA: TGCGCCAGCAGTGAGTTGAGGGGGCAAAATAAACAGTACTTA.